The clone carrying this T cell receptor (beta chain) was seen repeatedly, ten times or more. What it recognizes is unknown. CDR1 SQVTM and CDR2 ANQGSEA come from the germline V gene. Germline trimming cut 5 bases from V and 3 bases from J; bases unmatched to any gene: 8. The CDR3 is made up of 14 amino acids. Using a J-beta primer mix together with a sample-barcoded 5' primer, a second PCR was run for roughly 7 to 11 cycles. From the 5' RACE reads, TCRdb called clonotypes with MiXCR, one entry per CDR3 protein. The sample holds 550,000 to 800,000 distinct CDR3 sequences, roughly 32% seen once. This sample stems from a study of blood T cells in healthy people across ages. Study outcomes and limitations: Investigators treated diversity estimates from one million T cells as underestimates. A greater number of naive CD4+ cells and higher diversity distinguished long-lived donors from aged donors. Unknown CMV status may confound age-related changes in expanded clones.

The chain links TRBV29-1 to TRBJ2-7; 9 bases fit TRBD2. This receptor was obtained from a woman older than 75 in good health. The sample comprised blood. CDR3 sequence reads: CSVQRGAGNYEQYF. The CDR3 DNA is TGCAGCGTTCAGCGGGGGGCCGGCAACTACGAGCAGTACTTC.